This passage covers 10 T cell receptor beta chains from one sample sequenced in a study of blood T cell repertoires in COVID-19 (TCRdb year 2020). Library method: the immunoSEQ multiplex PCR assay. Drawn from immuneACCESS, this table holds only the in-frame rearrangements with V and J called that TCRdb kept. Clones are partly lost; checked studies trace under half to an unresolved V gene and leave the rest unexplained. The sample profile shows 35,000 to 45,000 clones; more than 85% of them were found once. The leading ten clones occupy around 20% of the sample. Sequenced material: peripheral blood. These receptors originate from a man between 70 and 80 years old with acute or convalescent COVID-19.

The chain combines TRBV4-2 with TRBJ2-3, with 7 positions matching TRBD2. Trimming took 1 base from V and 2 from J; bases not matched to a gene: 6. Germline V gene sequence: CDR1 LGHNA, CDR2 YNFKEQ. CDR3 length: 16 residues. The CDR3 here is CASSQGWAGVTDTQYF. CDR3 DNA: TGTGCCAGCAGCCAAGGTTGGGCGGGGGTCACAGATACGCAGTATTTT.

V gene TRBV7-2 combines with J gene TRBJ1-2, with D tentatively TRBD1 (5 bases). Germline values: CDR1 SGHTA, CDR2 FQGNSA. This CDR3 has 15 amino acids. Trimming took 1 base from V and 0 from J, leaving 9 bases between them. The CDR3 DNA sequence: TGTGCCAGCAGCTTAGGACAGCCAGCTAACTATGGCTACACCTTC. It is translated as CASSLGQPANYGYTF.

This clone showed up just a few times. This chain uses TRBV4-1 with TRBJ2-1, with D perhaps TRBD1 (6 bases). Per germline, CDR1 MGHRA and CDR2 YSYEKL. The V gene lost 3 bases and the J gene lost 10 bases, with 19 bases spanning the gap. The CDR3 has 15 amino acids. In DNA, the CDR3 is TGCGCCAGCAGCCAGGGAGACAGGAGGATAGAGGAGCAGTTCTTC. Its protein product is CASSQGDRRIEEQFF.

The chain carries TRBV6-2 or TRBV6-3 and TRBJ1-2; possibly TRBD1 for D (6 bases). Between the trimmed V and J ends, which lost 4 bases and 4 bases, there was a span of 13 bases. The germline V gene encodes CDR1 MNHEY and CDR2 SVGEGT. The CDR3 is made up of 14 amino acids. CDR3 loop: CASSFLGTTYGYTF. In DNA form, the CDR3 reads TGTGCCAGCAGTTTTCTCGGGACAACCTATGGCTACACCTTC.

The chain combines TRBV27 with TRBJ2-1, with no clear D. Trimming pared 2 bases from V and 6 bases from J, leaving 8 bases between. The V gene's germline CDR1 is MNHEY and CDR2 SMNVEV (reference sequence). This CDR3 contains 13 residues. The DNA of the CDR3 is TGTGCCAGCAGTTTAGGCACCGTCAATGAGCAGTTCTTC. Translated: CASSLGTVNEQFF.

By its share, this clone is medium-sized. The chain combines TRBV7-3 with TRBJ2-1; D is unclear. The CDR3 is 13 amino acids. V lost 5 bases to trimming and J lost 1 base, with 6 bases between them. Germline CDR1 SGHTA, CDR2 FQGTGA. The CDR3 region is CASSTTSYNEQFF. In nucleotides, the CDR3 is TGTGCCAGCAGCACAACATCCTACAATGAGCAGTTCTTC.

The rearrangement joins TRBV5-4 to TRBJ2-7, with 8 bases that match TRBD1. The V and J ends lost 4 bases and 5 bases, in that order; junction bases with no gene match: 11. Germline V gene lookup returns CDR1 SGHNT and CDR2 YYREEE (reference sequence). This CDR3 has 15 amino acids. CDR3 nucleotide sequence: TGTGCCAGCAGCCCACCGGGACAGGTGGCCCACGAGCAGTACTTC. Translation gives CASSPPGQVAHEQYF.

This clone was seen more than once but under ten times. CDR3 sequence (DNA): TGTGCAAGTCGCTTAGACGGGACAGAGAGGGACGAGCAGTACTTC. Amino acids: CASRLDGTERDEQYF. This chain connects TRBV12-2 to TRBJ2-7; TRBD1 was called by the table and not checked on the DNA. TRBV12-2 is a documented pseudogene. The CDR3 runs 15 residues.

This clone has a handful of counts. CDR3 sequence (DNA): TGTGCCAGCTCATTAACAGGGGACACTGAAGCTTTCTTT. It encodes CASSLTGDTEAFF. V gene TRBV18 combines with J gene TRBJ1-1; 7 bases map to TRBD1. J gave up 3 bases and V 5 bases, and 3 bases lay outside the gene matches. The germline CDR1 and CDR2 sequences are KGHSH and LQKENI. The CDR3 length is 13 residues.

The CDR3 reads CASSRDRAYGYTF. CDR3 nucleotides: TGTGCCAGCAGCCGCGACAGGGCCTATGGCTACACCTTC. The chain recombines TRBV6-5 with TRBJ1-2; TRBD1 aligns across 7 bases. Per germline, CDR1 MNHEY and CDR2 SVGAGI. V shed 6 bases, J shed 4 bases, and the junction held 5 bases outside the gene matches. There are 13 residues in the CDR3.